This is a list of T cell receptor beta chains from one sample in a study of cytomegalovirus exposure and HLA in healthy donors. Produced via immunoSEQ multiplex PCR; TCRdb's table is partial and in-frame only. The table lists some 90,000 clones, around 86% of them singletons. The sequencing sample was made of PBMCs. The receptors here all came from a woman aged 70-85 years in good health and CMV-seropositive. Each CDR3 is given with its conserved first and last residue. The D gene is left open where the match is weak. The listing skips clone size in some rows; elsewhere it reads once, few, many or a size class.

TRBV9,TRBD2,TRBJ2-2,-,CASSPSFSGDLAGVSTGELFF,TGTGCCAGCAGCCCCAGTTTCTCGGGGGACTTAGCGGGGGTCAGCACCGGGGAGCTGTTTTTT
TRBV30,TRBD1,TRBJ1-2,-,CAWIRTGQIVYGYTF,TGTGCCTGGATCCGGACAGGGCAAATAGTCTATGGCTACACCTTC
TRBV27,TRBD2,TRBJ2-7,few,CASSWGGGYEQYF,TGTGCCAGCAGTTGGGGGGGAGGCTACGAGCAGTACTTC
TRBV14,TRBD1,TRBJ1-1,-,CASSPWDREITEAFF,TGTGCCAGCAGCCCCTGGGACAGGGAGATCACTGAAGCTTTCTTT
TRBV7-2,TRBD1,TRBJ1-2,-,CASSLVGTADPYGYTF,TGTGCCAGCAGCTTAGTAGGGACAGCTGACCCCTATGGCTACACCTTC
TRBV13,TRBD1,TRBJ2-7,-,CAGSWGQGANEQYF,TGTGCCGGCAGCTGGGGACAGGGGGCCAACGAGCAGTACTTC
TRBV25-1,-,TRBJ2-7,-,CASSSGRPSYEQYF,TGTGCCAGCAGTAGCGGGCGACCTTCCTACGAGCAGTACTTC
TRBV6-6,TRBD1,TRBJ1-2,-,CASRTPVGGDGYTF,TGTGCCAGCAGAACTCCAGTAGGGGGCGATGGCTACACCTTC
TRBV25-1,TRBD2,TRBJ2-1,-,CASSAPTSGRAREQFF,TGTGCCAGCAGTGCCCCTACTAGCGGGAGGGCCCGAGAGCAGTTCTTC
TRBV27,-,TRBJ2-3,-,CASSLGLQGVPDTQYF,TGTGCCAGCAGTTTGGGACTTCAGGGAGTCCCAGATACGCAGTATTTT
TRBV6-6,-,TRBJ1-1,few,CASLGGAEAFF,TGTGCCAGCCTCGGCGGGGCTGAAGCTTTCTTT
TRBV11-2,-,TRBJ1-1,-,CASSFGDKTNTEAFF,TGTGCCAGCAGCTTCGGGGACAAGACGAACACTGAAGCTTTCTTT
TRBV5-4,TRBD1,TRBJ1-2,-,CASSLETGIYGYTF,TGTGCCAGCAGCTTGGAGACAGGGATCTATGGCTACACCTTC
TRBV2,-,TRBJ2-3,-,CASSVASTDTQYF,TGTGCCAGCAGTGTGGCTAGCACAGATACGCAGTATTTT
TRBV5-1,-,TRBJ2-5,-,CASSLQRGKETQYF,TGCGCCAGCAGCTTGCAACGGGGGAAAGAGACCCAGTACTTC
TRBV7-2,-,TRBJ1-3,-,CASSRVGFSGNTIYF,TGTGCCAGCAGCAGAGTGGGCTTCTCTGGAAACACCATATATTTT
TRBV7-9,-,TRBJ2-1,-,CASSLQGSSYNEQFF,TGTGCCAGCAGCTTACAGGGGAGCTCCTACAATGAGCAGTTCTTC
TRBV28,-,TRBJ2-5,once,CASSPGKLKGGTQYF,TGTGCCAGCAGTCCAGGCAAACTTAAAGGGGGGACCCAGTACTTC
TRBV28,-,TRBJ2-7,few,CASSSDRPPYEQYF,TGTGCCAGCAGTTCCGACAGACCCCCCTACGAGCAGTACTTC
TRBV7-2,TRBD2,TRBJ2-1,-,CASSLGRDNEQFF,TGTGCCAGCAGCCTTGGGAGGGACAATGAGCAGTTCTTC
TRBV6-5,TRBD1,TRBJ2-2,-,CASSYDRQGNTGELFF,TGTGCCAGCAGTTACGACAGACAGGGGAACACCGGGGAGCTGTTTTTT
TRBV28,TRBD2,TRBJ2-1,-,CASSPGLAGGYNEQFF,TGTGCCAGCAGTCCCGGACTAGCGGGAGGGTACAATGAGCAGTTCTTC
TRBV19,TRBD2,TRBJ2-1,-,CASSVLGTSGRSEQFF,TGTGCCAGTAGTGTCCTCGGGACTAGCGGGAGAAGTGAGCAGTTCTTC
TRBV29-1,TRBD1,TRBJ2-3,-,CSVLKDRSTDTQYF,TGCAGCGTCCTCAAGGACAGGTCGACAGATACGCAGTATTTT
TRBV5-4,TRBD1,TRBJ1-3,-,CASSSRGYGNTIYF,TGTGCCAGCAGCTCCAGGGGGTACGGAAACACCATATATTTT
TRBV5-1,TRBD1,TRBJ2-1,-,CASSSSRDRGQVGSENEQFF,TGCGCCAGCAGCTCCTCCCGGGACAGGGGGCAGGTCGGGAGCGAGAATGAGCAGTTCTTC
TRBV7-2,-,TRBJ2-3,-,CASSLSRQALQYF,TGTGCCAGCAGCTTATCCCGTCAGGCTCTGCAGTATTTT
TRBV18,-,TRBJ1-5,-,CASSAADSFSNQPQHF,TGTGCCAGCTCAGCCGCGGACAGTTTTAGCAATCAGCCCCAGCATTTT
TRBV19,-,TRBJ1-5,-,CASREASGSNQPQHF,TGTGCCAGTAGGGAAGCATCGGGTAGCAATCAGCCCCAGCATTTT
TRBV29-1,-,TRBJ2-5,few,CSVELNVETQYF,TGCAGCGTTGAATTAAATGTGGAGACCCAGTACTTC
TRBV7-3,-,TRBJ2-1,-,CASSLRGNSYNEQFF,TGTGCCAGCAGTCTACGGGGGAACTCCTACAATGAGCAGTTCTTC
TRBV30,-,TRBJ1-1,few,CAWSSGANTEAFF,TGTGCCTGGAGTTCGGGTGCAAACACTGAAGCTTTCTTT
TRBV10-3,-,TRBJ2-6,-,CAISGKTAGANVLTF,TGTGCCATCAGTGGGAAGACAGCAGGGGCCAACGTCCTGACTTTC
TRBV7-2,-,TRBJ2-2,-,CASSPNTGELFF,TGTGCCAGCAGCCCAAACACCGGGGAGCTGTTTTTT
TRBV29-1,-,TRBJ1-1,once,CSVEEGPNTEAFF,TGCAGCGTTGAAGAGGGCCCAAACACTGAAGCTTTCTTT
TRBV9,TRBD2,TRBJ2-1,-,CASSATSGRESEQFF,TGTGCCAGCAGCGCGACTAGCGGGAGGGAAAGTGAGCAGTTCTTC
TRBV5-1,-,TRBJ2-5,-,CASSSLHRDQQETQYF,TGCGCCAGCAGCTCCCTTCACAGGGACCAACAAGAGACCCAGTACTTC
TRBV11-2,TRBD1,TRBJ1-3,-,CASSPETGKGNTIYF,TGTGCCAGCAGCCCTGAGACAGGGAAAGGAAACACCATATATTTT
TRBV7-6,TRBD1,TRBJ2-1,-,CASTSTGVEQFF,TGTGCCAGCACTTCGACAGGGGTTGAGCAGTTCTTC
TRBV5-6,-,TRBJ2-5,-,CASSLLRGETQYF,TGTGCCAGCAGCTTATTAAGGGGAGAGACCCAGTACTTC
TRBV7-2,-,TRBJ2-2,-,CASSLDRNTGELFF,TGTGCCAGCAGCTTAGACAGGAACACCGGGGAGCTGTTTTTT